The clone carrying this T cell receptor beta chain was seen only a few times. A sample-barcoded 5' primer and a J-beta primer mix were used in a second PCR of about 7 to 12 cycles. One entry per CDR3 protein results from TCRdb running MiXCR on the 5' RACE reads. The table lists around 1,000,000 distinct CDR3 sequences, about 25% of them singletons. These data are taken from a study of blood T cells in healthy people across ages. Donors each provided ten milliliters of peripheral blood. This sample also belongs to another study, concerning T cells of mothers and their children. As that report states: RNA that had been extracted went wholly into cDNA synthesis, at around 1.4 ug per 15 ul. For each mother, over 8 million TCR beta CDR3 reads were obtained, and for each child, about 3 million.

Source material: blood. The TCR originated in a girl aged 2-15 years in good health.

The chain's CDR3 is CASSRPGTSNEQYF. In DNA form, the CDR3 reads TGTGCCAGCAGTCGTCCCGGGACTTCCAACGAGCAGTACTTC. The rearrangement uses TRBV25-1 and TRBJ2-1; possibly TRBD2 for D (6 bases). The tail of the sequence fits TRBJ2-7 better, so the J call may be wrong. Germline V gene lookup returns CDR1 MGHDK and CDR2 SYGVNS. There are 14 residues in the CDR3.